These 4 T cell receptor beta chains share one sample of origin, sequenced in a study of blood T cell repertoires in COVID-19. TCRdb keeps only in-frame clones here, not all; method: immunoSEQ multiplex PCR. The table shows 100,000 to 150,000 clones, with about 82% occurring only once. Sequences were obtained from peripheral blood. These receptors all come from a human donor in a cohort sampled during active COVID-19.

J is TRBJ2-1 and V is TRBV27; 8 bases align to TRBD1. The junction had 6 bases not matched to a gene; V was cut back by 2 bases and J by 0 bases. The germline CDR1 and CDR2 sequences are MNHEY and SMNVEV (reference sequence). CDR3 length: 17 residues. CDR3 in amino acids: CASSLRWTGISYNEQFF. The CDR3 DNA sequence: TGTGCCAGCAGTTTACGGTGGACAGGGATCTCCTACAATGAGCAGTTCTTC.

The chain recombines TRBV6-5 with TRBJ2-2; D remains unclear. This CDR3 contains 16 residues. V was shortened by 2 bases and J by 0 bases, with 10 bases between the two germline ends. The germline gives CDR1 MNHEY, CDR2 SVGAGI. The chain's CDR3 is CASSYMRGSNTGELFF. The CDR3 DNA reads as TGTGCCAGCAGTTACATGCGCGGATCGAACACCGGGGAGCTGTTTTTT.

The chain recombines TRBV29-1 with TRBJ2-3, with 12 bases fitting TRBD2. Trimming took 6 bases from V and 5 from J; bases not matched to a gene: 6. The CDR3 extends over 14 amino acids. In germline, CDR1 is SQVTM, CDR2 ANQGSEA. This CDR3 is CSVGLAGKGDTQYF. CDR3 DNA: TGCAGCGTCGGACTAGCGGGAAAGGGAGATACGCAGTATTTT.

This chain links TRBV28 with TRBJ2-1, with 9 bases matching TRBD2. From germline, CDR1 is MDHEN and CDR2 SYDVKM. The V gene end was trimmed by 7 bases and the J gene end by 8 bases; junction bases not matched to a gene: 9. The CDR3 is 14 amino acids. CDR3 sequence: CASKAGGPADEQFF. The CDR3 nucleotides are TGTGCCAGCAAGGCGGGAGGGCCTGCGGATGAGCAGTTCTTC.